These 3 T cell receptor beta chains were all obtained from the same sample, sequenced in a study of blood T cell repertoires in COVID-19. The repertoire was sequenced with immunoSEQ multiplex PCR; TCRdb's copy has only in-frame clones and lacks some. The sample has about 34,000 clones, 75% seen once. The source material was peripheral blood. These receptors all stem from a man aged 80 or over with active or convalescent COVID-19.

The V call is TRBV5-1, the J call TRBJ1-1, with a possible D match to TRBD1 (5 bases). CDR1 is SGHRS, CDR2 YFSETQ, per germline. CDR3 size: 13 residues. V lost 4 bases, J lost 4 bases, and 11 bases lay in between. This CDR3 is CASSATQVTEAFF. DNA for the CDR3: TGCGCCAGCAGCGCGACACAGGTCACTGAAGCTTTCTTT.

This sequence joins TRBV29-1 and TRBJ2-3; D is uncertain. The V end lost 1 base, the J end lost 4 bases, and 12 bases lay between the germline ends. The CDR3 consists of 14 residues. Per the germline V gene, CDR1 is SQVTM and CDR2 is ANQGSEA. This CDR3 reads CSVEGGEGADTQYF. The CDR3 nucleotides are TGCAGCGTTGAAGGTGGAGAAGGAGCAGATACGCAGTATTTT.

On this clone: This sample includes further DNA sequences coding for the same CDR3. The V and J genes are TRBV7-2 and TRBJ1-6, with D possibly being TRBD1 (6 bases). CDR1 is SGHTA, CDR2 FQGNSA, per germline. V was cut by 9 bases and J by 6 bases, with 18 bases left in between. The CDR3 is 15 amino acids. The CDR3 loop reads CASRPRGGGNSPLHF. For the CDR3, the DNA is TGTGCCAGTAGACCTAGGGGGGGAGGTAATTCACCCCTCCACTTT.